The 2 T cell receptor beta chains presented below share a single source sample, sequenced in a study of T cells in Graves' hyperthyroidism and ophthalmopathy. From RNA transcripts, TCR beta CDR3 regions were amplified. First-round RT-PCR targeting the TCR CDR3 was performed with the HTBI primer set. TCRdb re-derived calls from the multiplex PCR reads in MiXCR, one entry per CDR3 protein. The table has approximately 410,000 distinct CDR3 sequences, approximately 15% seen once; the top ten hold about 5%. The sequenced material came from blood. These receptors came from a woman aged 18-29 years with Graves' hyperthyroidism.

Details on this clonotype: This may be a read error: a much more frequent sequence differs by one nucleotide. The chain has TRBV7-2 and TRBJ2-5; D is uncertain. Per germline, CDR1 SGHTA and CDR2 FQGNSA. This CDR3 spans 13 amino acids. CDR3 in DNA: TGTGCCGGCAGCTTCCAGACCCAAGAGACCCAGTACTTC. This gives the protein CAGSFQTQETQYF.

This clonotype appeared many times. The gene calls are TRBV11-2 and TRBJ2-7; maybe TRBD2 (6 bases). Germline V CDR1 and CDR2: SGHAT, FQNNGV. The CDR3 is 13 residues long. V lost 6 bases to trimming and J lost 0 bases, with 9 bases between them. The CDR3 sequence is CASRLTSSYEQYF. DNA for the CDR3: TGTGCCAGCAGATTGACTAGCTCCTACGAGCAGTACTTC.